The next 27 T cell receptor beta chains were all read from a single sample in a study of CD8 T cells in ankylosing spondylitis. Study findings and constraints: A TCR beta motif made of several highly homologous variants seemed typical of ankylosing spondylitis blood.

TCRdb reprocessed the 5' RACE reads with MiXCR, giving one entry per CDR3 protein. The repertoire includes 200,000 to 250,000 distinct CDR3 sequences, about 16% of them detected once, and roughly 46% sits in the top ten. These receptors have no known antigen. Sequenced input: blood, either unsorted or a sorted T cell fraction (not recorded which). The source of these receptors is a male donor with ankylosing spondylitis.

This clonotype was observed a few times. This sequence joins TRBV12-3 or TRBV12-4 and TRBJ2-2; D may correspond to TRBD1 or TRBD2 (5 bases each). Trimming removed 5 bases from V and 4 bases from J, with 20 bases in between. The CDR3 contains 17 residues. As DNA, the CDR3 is TGTGCCAGCAGTCTCCCCACCGGGGCCCGCGGCACCGGGGAGCTGTTTTTT. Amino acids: CASSLPTGARGTGELFF.

The CDR3 nucleotides read TGTGCCAGCACCCGGGGCACAGATACGCAGTATTTT. It codes for CASTRGTDTQYF. The V and J genes are TRBV6-1 and TRBJ2-3; no firm D call. Germline V gives CDR1 MNHNS, CDR2 SASEGT. V lost 7 bases to trimming and J lost 1 base, with 6 bases between them. The CDR3 loop spans 12 amino acids.

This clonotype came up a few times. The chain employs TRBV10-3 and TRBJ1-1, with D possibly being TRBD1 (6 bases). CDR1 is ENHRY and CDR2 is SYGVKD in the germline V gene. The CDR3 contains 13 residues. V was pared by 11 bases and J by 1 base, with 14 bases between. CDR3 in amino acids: CAGRDIENTEAFF. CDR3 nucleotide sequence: TGTGCCGGGAGGGACATCGAGAACACTGAAGCTTTCTTT.

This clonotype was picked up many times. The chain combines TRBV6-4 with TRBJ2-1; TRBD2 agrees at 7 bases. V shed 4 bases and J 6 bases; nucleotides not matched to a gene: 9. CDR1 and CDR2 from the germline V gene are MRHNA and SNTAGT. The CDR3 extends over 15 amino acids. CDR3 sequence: CASSARQGGSNEQFF. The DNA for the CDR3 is TGTGCCAGCAGTGCGCGGCAGGGAGGGTCCAATGAGCAGTTCTTC.

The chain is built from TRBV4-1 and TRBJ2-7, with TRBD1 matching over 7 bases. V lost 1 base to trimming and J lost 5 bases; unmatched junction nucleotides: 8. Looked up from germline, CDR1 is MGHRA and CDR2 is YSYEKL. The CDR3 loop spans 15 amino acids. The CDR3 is CASSQGWDSTDEQYF. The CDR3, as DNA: TGCGCCAGCAGCCAAGGTTGGGACAGTACCGACGAGCAGTACTTC.

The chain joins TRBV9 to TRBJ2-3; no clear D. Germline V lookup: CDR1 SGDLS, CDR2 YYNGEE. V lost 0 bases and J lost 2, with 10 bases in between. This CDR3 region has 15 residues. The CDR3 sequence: CASSVGVADTDTQYF. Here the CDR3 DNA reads TGTGCCAGCAGCGTAGGGGTAGCTGACACAGATACGCAGTATTTT.

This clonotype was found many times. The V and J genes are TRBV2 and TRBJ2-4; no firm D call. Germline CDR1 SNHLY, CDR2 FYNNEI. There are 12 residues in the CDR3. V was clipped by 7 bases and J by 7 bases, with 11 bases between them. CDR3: CASKSANNIQYF. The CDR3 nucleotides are TGTGCCAGCAAGTCGGCTAATAACATTCAGTACTTC. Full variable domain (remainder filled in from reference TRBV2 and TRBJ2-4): EPEVTQTPSHQVTQMGQEVILRCVPISNHLYFYWYRQILGQKVEFLVSFYNNEISEKSEIFDDQFSVERPDGSNFTLKIRSTKLEDSAMYFCASKSANNIQYFGAGTRLSVL.

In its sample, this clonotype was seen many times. For the CDR3, the DNA is TGTGCCAGCAGTCCCCAGCCTCAGGGAGAACTGTTTTTT. It is translated as CASSPQPQGELFF. The chain joins TRBV12-3 or TRBV12-4 to TRBJ1-4, with a weak D call TRBD1 (5 bases). V lost 5 bases, J lost 12 bases, and 16 bases lay in between. There are 13 residues in the CDR3.

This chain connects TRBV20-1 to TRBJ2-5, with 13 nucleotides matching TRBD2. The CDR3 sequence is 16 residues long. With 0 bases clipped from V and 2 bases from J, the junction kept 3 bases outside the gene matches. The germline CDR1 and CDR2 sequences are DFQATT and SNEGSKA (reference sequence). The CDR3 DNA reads TGCAGTGCTAGAGATGGACTAGCGGGGGCACAAGAGACCCAGTACTTC. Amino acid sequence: CSARDGLAGAQETQYF.

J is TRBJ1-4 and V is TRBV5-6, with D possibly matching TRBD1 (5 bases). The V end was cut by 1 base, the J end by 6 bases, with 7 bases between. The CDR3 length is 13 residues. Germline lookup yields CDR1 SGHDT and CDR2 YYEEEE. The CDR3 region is CASSLLQDEKLFF. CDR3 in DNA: TGTGCCAGCAGCTTGCTACAGGATGAAAAACTGTTTTTT.

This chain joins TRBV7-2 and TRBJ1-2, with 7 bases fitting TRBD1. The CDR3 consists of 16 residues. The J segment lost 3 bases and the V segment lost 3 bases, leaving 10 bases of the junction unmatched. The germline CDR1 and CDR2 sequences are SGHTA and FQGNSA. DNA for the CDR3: TGTGCCAGCAGCTTCAGGGACGGGACAGTTTACTATGGCTACACCTTC. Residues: CASSFRDGTVYYGYTF. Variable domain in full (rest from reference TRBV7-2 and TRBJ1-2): GAGVSQSPSNKVTEKGKDVELRCDPISGHTALYWYRQSLGQGLEFLIYFQGNSAPDKSGLPSDRFSAERTGGSVSTLTIQRTQQEDSAVYLCASSFRDGTVYYGYTFGSGTRLTVV.

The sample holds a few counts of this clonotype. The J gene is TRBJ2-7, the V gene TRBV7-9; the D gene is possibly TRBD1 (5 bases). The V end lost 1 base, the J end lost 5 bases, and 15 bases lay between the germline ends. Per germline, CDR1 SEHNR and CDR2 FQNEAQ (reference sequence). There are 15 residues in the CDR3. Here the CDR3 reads CASSLGSGLLNEQYF. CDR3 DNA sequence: TGTGCCAGCAGCTTAGGTTCAGGGCTCCTGAACGAGCAGTACTTC.

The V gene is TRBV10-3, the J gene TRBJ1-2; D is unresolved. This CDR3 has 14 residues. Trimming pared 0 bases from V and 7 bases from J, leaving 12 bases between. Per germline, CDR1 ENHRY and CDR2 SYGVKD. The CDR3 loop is CAISESPRGTGYTF. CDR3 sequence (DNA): TGTGCCATCAGTGAGTCCCCCCGGGGAACTGGCTACACCTTC.

The CDR3 DNA reads TGCAGCGTTGAGACGGCACAAGAGACCCAGTACTTC. This translates into CSVETAQETQYF. This chain connects TRBV29-1 to TRBJ2-5; D gene unclear. This CDR3 comprises 12 residues. The V gene lost 3 bases and the J gene lost 2 bases, with 7 bases spanning the gap. CDR1 and CDR2 from the germline V gene are SQVTM and ANQGSEA.

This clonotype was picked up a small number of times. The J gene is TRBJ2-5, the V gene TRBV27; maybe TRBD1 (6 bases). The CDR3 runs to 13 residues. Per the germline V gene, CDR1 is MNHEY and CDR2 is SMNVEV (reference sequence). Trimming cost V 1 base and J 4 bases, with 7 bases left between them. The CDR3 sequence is CASSLLGAETQYF. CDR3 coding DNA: TGTGCCAGCAGTTTATTGGGGGCAGAGACCCAGTACTTC.

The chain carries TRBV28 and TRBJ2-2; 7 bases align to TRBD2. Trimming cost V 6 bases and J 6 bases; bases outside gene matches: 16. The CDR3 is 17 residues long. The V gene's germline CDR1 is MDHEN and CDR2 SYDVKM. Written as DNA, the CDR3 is TGTGCCAGCAGAAACCCGGGAGGCAGACCTAGGTCCGGGGAGCTGTTTTTT. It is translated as CASRNPGGRPRSGELFF.

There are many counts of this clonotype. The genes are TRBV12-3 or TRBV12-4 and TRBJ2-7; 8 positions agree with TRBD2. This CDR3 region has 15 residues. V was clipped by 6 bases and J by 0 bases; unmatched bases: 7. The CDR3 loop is CASRPAGTSSYEQYF. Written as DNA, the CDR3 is TGTGCCAGCAGGCCCGCAGGGACTAGCTCCTACGAGCAGTACTTC.

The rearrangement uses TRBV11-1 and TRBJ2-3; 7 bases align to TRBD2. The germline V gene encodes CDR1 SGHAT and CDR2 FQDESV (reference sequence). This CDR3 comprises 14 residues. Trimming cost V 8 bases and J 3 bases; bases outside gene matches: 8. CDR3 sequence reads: CASAVGGGTDTQYF. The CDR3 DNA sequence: TGTGCCAGCGCCGTGGGGGGGGGGACAGATACGCAGTATTTT.

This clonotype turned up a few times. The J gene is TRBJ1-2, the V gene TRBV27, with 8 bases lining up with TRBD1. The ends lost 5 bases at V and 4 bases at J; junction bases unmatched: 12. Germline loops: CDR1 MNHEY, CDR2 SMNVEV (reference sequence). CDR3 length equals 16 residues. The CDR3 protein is CASSLRKRQGIYGYTF. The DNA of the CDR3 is TGTGCCAGCAGTCTCCGTAAAAGACAGGGGATCTATGGCTACACCTTC.

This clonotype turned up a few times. CDR3 protein: CASSQEVARYEQYF. CDR3 nucleotide sequence: TGTGCCAGCAGCCAAGAAGTGGCCCGCTACGAGCAGTACTTC. The chain joins TRBV4-2 to TRBJ2-7; D is unclear. The V gene's germline CDR1 is LGHNA and CDR2 YNFKEQ. The CDR3 is 14 residues long. Trimming took off 0 bases at V and 3 bases at J, with 9 bases between the two ends.

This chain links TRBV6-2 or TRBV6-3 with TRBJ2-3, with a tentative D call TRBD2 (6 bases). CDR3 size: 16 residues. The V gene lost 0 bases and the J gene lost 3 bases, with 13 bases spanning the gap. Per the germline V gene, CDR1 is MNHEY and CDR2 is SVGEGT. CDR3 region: CASSYSMRGRTDTQYF. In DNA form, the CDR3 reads TGTGCCAGCAGTTACTCGATGAGAGGGAGGACAGATACGCAGTATTTT.

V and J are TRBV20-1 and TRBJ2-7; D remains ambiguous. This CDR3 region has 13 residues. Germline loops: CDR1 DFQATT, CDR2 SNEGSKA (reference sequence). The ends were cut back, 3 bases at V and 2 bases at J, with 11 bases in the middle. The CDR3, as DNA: TGCAGTGCTAGTTTGGCAGAGACCTACGAGCAGTACTTC. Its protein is CSASLAETYEQYF.

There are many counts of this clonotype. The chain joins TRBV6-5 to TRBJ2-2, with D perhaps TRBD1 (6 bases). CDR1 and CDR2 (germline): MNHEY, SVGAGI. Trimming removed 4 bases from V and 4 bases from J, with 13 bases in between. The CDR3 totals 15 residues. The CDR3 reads CASSSRTASTGELFF. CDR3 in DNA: TGTGCCAGCAGTTCTCGGACAGCGAGCACCGGGGAGCTGTTTTTT.

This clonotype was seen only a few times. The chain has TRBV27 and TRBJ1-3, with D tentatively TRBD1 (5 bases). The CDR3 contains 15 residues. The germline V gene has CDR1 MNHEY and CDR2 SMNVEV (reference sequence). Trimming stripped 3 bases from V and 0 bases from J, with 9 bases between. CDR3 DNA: TGTGCCAGCAGTTTGTCAGGGACCTCTGGAAACACCATATATTTT. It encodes CASSLSGTSGNTIYF.

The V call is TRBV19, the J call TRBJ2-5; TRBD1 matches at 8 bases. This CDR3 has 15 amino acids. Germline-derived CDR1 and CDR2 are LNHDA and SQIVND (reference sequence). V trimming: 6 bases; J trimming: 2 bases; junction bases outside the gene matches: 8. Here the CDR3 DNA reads TGTGCCAGTAGCAATCACAGGGGGATTCAAGAGACCCAGTACTTC. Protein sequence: CASSNHRGIQETQYF. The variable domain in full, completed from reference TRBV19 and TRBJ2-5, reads DGGITQSPKYLFRKEGQNVTLSCEQNLNHDAMYWYRQDPGQGLRLIYYSQIVNDFQKGDIAEGYSVSREKKESFPLTVTSAQKNPTAFYLCASSNHRGIQETQYFGPGTRLLVL.

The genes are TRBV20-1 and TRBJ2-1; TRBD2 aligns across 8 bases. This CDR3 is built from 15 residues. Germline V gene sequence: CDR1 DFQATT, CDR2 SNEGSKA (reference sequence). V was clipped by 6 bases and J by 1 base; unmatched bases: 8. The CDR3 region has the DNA TGCAGTGCAGACCTAAGCGGGAGTTCCTACAATGAGCAGTTCTTC. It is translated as CSADLSGSSYNEQFF.

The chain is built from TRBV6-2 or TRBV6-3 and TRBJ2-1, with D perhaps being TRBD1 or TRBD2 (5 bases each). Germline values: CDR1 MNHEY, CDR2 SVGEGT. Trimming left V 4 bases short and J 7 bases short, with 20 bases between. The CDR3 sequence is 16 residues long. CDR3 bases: TGTGCCAGCAGTTTCCCCCGGGGCCCGTGGGGGAATGAGCAGTTCTTC. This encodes CASSFPRGPWGNEQFF.